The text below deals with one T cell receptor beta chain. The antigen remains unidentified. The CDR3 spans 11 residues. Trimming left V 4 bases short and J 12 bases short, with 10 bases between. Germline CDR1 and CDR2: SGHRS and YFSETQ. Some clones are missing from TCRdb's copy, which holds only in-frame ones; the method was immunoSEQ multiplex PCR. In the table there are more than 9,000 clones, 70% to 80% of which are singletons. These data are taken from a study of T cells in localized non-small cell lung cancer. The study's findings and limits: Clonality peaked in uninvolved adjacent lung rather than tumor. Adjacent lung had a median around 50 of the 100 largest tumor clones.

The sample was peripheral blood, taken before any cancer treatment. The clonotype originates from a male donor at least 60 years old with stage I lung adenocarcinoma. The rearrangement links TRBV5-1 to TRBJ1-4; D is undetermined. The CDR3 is CASSPAIELFF. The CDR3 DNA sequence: TGCGCCAGCAGCCCGGCGATCGAACTGTTTTTT.